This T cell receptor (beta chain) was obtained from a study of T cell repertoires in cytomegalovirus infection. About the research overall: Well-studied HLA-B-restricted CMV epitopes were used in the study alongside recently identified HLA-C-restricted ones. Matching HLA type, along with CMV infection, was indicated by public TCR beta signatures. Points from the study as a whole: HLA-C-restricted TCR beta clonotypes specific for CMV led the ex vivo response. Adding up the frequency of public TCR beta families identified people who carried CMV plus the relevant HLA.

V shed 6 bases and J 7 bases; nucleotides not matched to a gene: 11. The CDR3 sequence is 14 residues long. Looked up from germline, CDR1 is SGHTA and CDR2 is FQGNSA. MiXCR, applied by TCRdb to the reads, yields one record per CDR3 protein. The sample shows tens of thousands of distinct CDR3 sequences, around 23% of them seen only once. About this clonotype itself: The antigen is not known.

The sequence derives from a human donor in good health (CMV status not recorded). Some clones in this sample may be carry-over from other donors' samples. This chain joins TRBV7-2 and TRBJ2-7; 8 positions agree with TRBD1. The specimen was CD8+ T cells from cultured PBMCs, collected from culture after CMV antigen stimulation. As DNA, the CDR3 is TGTGCCAGCAGGCTGACAGGGGAAGTAACGGAGCAGTACTTC. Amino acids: CASRLTGEVTEQYF.